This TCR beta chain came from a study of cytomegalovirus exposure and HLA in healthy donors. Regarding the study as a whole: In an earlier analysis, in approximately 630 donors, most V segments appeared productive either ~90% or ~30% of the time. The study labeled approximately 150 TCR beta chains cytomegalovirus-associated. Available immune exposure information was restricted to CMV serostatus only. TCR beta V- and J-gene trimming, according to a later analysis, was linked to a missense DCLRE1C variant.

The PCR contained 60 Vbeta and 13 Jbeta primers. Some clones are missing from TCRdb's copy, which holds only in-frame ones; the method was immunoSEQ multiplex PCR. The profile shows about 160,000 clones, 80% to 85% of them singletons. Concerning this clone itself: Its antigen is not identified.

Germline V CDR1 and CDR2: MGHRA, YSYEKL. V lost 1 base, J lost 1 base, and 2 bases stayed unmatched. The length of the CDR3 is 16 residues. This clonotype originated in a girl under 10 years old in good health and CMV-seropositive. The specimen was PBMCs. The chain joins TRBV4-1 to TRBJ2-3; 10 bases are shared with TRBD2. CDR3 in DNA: TGCGCCAGCAGCCAAGGGCTAGCGGGAGGCACAGATACGCAGTATTTT. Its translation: CASSQGLAGGTDTQYF.